This T cell receptor (beta chain) was identified in a study of type 1 and type 2 diabetes patients. Study context: From PBMCs, CD4+ and CD8+ T cells were isolated by magnetic microbeads. A total of 15 million to 20 million paired-end reads came from the whole study.

This clonotype was picked up many times. Its target is unknown. PCR was run on genomic DNA. The TCR beta CDR3 region was amplified using 30 forward and 13 reverse primers. TCRdb redid the calling of the multiplex PCR reads with MiXCR, one entry per CDR3 protein. The sample includes about 250,000 distinct CDR3 sequences, approximately 45% of them seen just once. Study-wide points: In CD4+ and CD8+ T cells, type 2 diabetes diversity exceeded type 1. Some T1D-only expanded clones might appear in more T2D or control samples.

Germline V gives CDR1 LNHNV, CDR2 YYDKDF (reference sequence). There are 14 residues in the CDR3. The J segment lost 7 bases and the V segment lost 2 bases, leaving 8 bases of the junction unmatched. This clonotype was sampled from a man aged 18 to 35 with type 2 diabetes. The chain has TRBV15 and TRBJ2-7, with TRBD1 matching 7 bases. The specimen sequenced was peripheral blood mononuclear cells (PBMCs). CDR3 amino acids: CATSRTNTGAEQYF. The CDR3 nucleotides read TGTGCCACCAGCAGAACCAACACAGGGGCGGAGCAGTACTTC.